The next 7 T cell receptor beta chains were all read from a single sample in a study of STAT5B mutations in CD4+ large granular lymphocyte leukemia. TCRdb keeps only in-frame clones here, not all; method: immunoSEQ multiplex PCR. The table includes about 6,300 clones, roughly 70% detected once. The specimen sequenced was PBMCs. The receptors originated from a woman in her 70s with CD4+ T-cell large granular lymphocyte leukemia.

V usage is TRBV6-6 and J usage is TRBJ2-7; weak D call: TRBD2 (5 bases). Germline CDR1 and CDR2: MNHNY and SVGAGI (reference sequence). The V and J ends lost 8 bases and 0 bases respectively, with 14 bases between them. The CDR3 has 14 residues. CDR3: CASRPGRNSYEQYF. The CDR3 DNA reads as TGTGCCAGCCGGCCGGGAAGAAACTCCTACGAGCAGTACTTC.

The chain uses TRBV4-3 and TRBJ2-6; D gene uncertain. The CDR3 loop spans 14 amino acids. CDR1 is LGHNA and CDR2 is YSLEER in the germline V gene. Trimming left V 3 bases short and J 5 bases short, with 8 bases between. CDR3 sequence: CASSQEPRANVLTF. The CDR3, as DNA: TGCGCCAGCAGCCAGGAGCCAAGGGCCAACGTCCTGACTTTC.

This clone was detected only a few times. The chain has TRBV27 and TRBJ1-2; no clear D gene. Trimming cost V 5 bases and J 8 bases, with 18 bases left between them. Per germline, CDR1 MNHEY and CDR2 SMNVEV (reference sequence). The CDR3 has 14 amino acids. CDR3 amino acids: CASSLGRATWGYTF. The CDR3 bases are TGTGCCAGCAGTCTAGGTCGGGCTACTTGGGGCTACACCTTC.

V gene TRBV5-1 combines with J gene TRBJ2-1; 11 bases line up with TRBD2. The CDR3 loop spans 15 amino acids. Germline V lookup: CDR1 SGHRS, CDR2 YFSETQ. Germline trimming cut 4 bases from V and 5 bases from J; bases unmatched to any gene: 5. The CDR3 nucleotides are TGCGCCAGCAGCCTGGGACTAGCGGCTCACAATGAGCAGTTCTTC. Its translation: CASSLGLAAHNEQFF. Drawing the rest from reference TRBV5-1 and TRBJ2-1, the complete variable domain is KAGVTQTPRYLIKTRGQQVTLSCSPISGHRSVSWYQQTPGQGLQFLFEYFSETQRNKGNFPGRFSGRQFSNSRSEMNVSTLELGDSALYLCASSLGLAAHNEQFFGPGTRLTVL.

This chain uses TRBV7-8 with TRBJ2-7; D remains unclear. The V gene lost 1 base and the J gene lost 3 bases, with 10 bases spanning the gap. Per the germline V gene, CDR1 is SGHVS and CDR2 is FQNEAQ. This CDR3 spans 14 amino acids. The CDR3, as DNA: TGTGCCAGCAGCTTAGAGCCCGTGAACTACGAGCAGTACTTC. Amino acid sequence: CASSLEPVNYEQYF.

The CDR3, as DNA: TGTGCCAGCAGCTACCTAGCAGGGGAGCTGTTTTTT. This encodes CASSYLAGELFF. The chain combines TRBV7-2 with TRBJ2-2, with D maybe TRBD2 (5 bases). The CDR3 contains 12 residues. V lost 4 bases to trimming and J lost 8 bases, with 8 bases between them. CDR1 and CDR2 (germline): SGHTA, FQGNSA.

This clone has more than one count but fewer than ten. The rearrangement links TRBV5-1 to TRBJ2-5, with 7 bases matching TRBD2. V was clipped by 4 bases and J by 5 bases; unmatched bases: 5. CDR3 length equals 13 residues. Germline assignment: CDR1 SGHRS and CDR2 YFSETQ. The CDR3 here is CASSLRGGETQYF. DNA for the CDR3: TGCGCCAGCAGCCTGAGGGGAGGGGAGACCCAGTACTTC.